This T cell receptor beta chain was identified during a study of T cell responses to AZD1222 COVID-19 vaccine. This CDR3 comprises 14 residues. Trimming removed 6 bases from V and 3 bases from J, with 12 bases in between. Germline CDR1 reads MNHEY; CDR2 reads SVGAGI. Overall study findings and caveats: Among the donors, most were white British and more were female, and clonal diversity was possibly underestimated.

For this clone: Its antigen remains unknown.

Sequencing used immunoSEQ multiplex PCR; TCRdb keeps in-frame clones, though not all of them. The sample has about 120,000 clones, about 90% seen once. The sample in question was peripheral blood, obtained on day 0 of AZD1222 vaccination. The sequence came from an adult in good health. The chain joins TRBV6-5 to TRBJ2-1; a possible D gene is TRBD1 (6 bases). In DNA, the CDR3 is TGTGCCAGCAGCCGCGACAGGCACTACAATGAGCAGTTCTTC. Encoded protein: CASSRDRHYNEQFF.